The present T cell receptor beta chain was sequenced within a study of T-cell memory formation after mild COVID-19. Study as a whole: TCR clusters were mostly confined to one donor each. General observations from the study: Certain responding clones were present in pre-infection memory, suggesting participation of cross-reactive memory. In second-wave clones peaking day 37, SARS-CoV-2 specificity remained unconfirmed. Mostly located in CM and EM were contracting CD4+ clones, with contracting CD8+ clones located in EMRA.

Regarding this clonotype: What it binds is not known.

Germline trimming cut 5 bases from V and 6 bases from J; bases unmatched to any gene: 9. CDR1 is MNHNY, CDR2 SVGAGI, per germline (reference sequence). The CDR3 has 16 residues. Via MiXCR, TCRdb re-called the 5' RACE reads, giving one row per CDR3 protein. The sample lists under 300,000 distinct CDR3 sequences, about 15% occurring once. Source material: PBMCs or a T cell subset sorted from them (not recorded which). This chain connects TRBV6-6 to TRBJ2-1; 11 bases agree with TRBD2. This receptor was identified in a man younger than 35 who had mild COVID-19 (a few samples of this study predate the infection). Cell type and time point are not known. CDR3 protein: CASSTTTSGGSNEQFF. CDR3 in DNA: TGTGCCAGCAGTACCACAACTAGCGGGGGAAGCAATGAGCAGTTCTTC.